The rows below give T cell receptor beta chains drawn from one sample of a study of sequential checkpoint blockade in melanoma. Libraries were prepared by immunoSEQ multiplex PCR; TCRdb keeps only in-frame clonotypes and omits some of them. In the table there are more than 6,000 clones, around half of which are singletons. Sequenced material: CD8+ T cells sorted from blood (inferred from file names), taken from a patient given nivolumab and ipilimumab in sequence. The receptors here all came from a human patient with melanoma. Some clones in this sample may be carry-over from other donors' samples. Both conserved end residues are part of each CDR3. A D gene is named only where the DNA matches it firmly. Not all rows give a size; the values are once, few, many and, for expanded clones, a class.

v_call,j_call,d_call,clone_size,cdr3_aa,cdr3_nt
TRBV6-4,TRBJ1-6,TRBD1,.,CASRIRDRVDSPLHF,TGTGCCAGCAGAATCCGGGACAGGGTAGATTCACCCCTCCACTTT
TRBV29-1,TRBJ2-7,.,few,CSVEENSYEQYF,TGCAGCGTTGAAGAAAACAGCTACGAGCAGTACTTC
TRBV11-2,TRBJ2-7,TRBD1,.,CASSYSGTAYEQYF,TGTGCCAGCAGCTATTCCGGGACAGCCTACGAGCAGTACTTC
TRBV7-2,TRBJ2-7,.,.,CASSLNRVYEQYF,TGTGCCAGCAGCTTAAACAGGGTCTACGAGCAGTACTTC
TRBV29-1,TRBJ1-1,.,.,CSVELPLGTEAFF,TGCAGCGTTGAATTGCCCCTCGGCACTGAAGCTTTCTTT
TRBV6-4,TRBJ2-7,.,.,CASSDSKFHEQYF,TGTGCCAGCAGTGACTCGAAATTCCACGAGCAGTACTTC
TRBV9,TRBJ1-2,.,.,CASSVGQSSLYGYTF,TGTGCCAGCAGCGTAGGACAGTCTTCTCTCTATGGCTACACCTTC
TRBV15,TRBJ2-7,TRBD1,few,CATSPGGPPYEQYF,TGTGCCACCAGCCCAGGGGGACCTCCCTACGAGCAGTACTTC
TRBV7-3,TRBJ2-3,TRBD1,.,CASSTPGQGTDTQYF,TGTGCCAGCAGCACCCCGGGACAGGGGACAGATACGCAGTATTTT
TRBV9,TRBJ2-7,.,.,CASSAGDANYEQYF,TGTGCCAGCAGCGCGGGGGACGCCAACTACGAGCAGTACTTC
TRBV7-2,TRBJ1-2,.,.,CASSLGAGGYTF,TGTGCCAGCAGCTTAGGAGCGGGTGGCTACACCTTC
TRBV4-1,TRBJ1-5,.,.,CASSPAWNRGQPQHF,TGCGCCAGCAGCCCTGCCTGGAATCGAGGCCAGCCCCAGCATTTT
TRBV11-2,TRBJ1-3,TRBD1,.,CASSHPEGGAYGNTIYF,TGTGCCAGCAGCCACCCCGAAGGGGGCGCGTACGGAAACACCATATATTTT
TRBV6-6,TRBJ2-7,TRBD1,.,CASSPRGTGADEQYF,TGTGCCAGCAGCCCAAGGGGGACAGGGGCCGACGAGCAGTACTTC
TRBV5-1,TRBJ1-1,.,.,CASSLGADAGAFF,TGCGCCAGCAGCTTGGGGGCCGACGCAGGAGCTTTCTTT
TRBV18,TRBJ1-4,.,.,CASSEGSDEKLFF,TGTGCCAGCTCCGAGGGCTCGGATGAAAAACTGTTTTTT
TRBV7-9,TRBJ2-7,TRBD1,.,CASSDESGTGDNYEQYF,TGTGCCAGCAGCGATGAGTCCGGGACAGGGGACAACTACGAGCAGTACTTC
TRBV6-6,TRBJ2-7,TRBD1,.,CASSPRGTGADEQYF,TGTGCCAGCAGCCCAAGGGGGACAGGGGCCGACGAGCAGTACTTC
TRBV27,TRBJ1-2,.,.,CASGFTAGTHSYTF,TGTGCCAGCGGTTTTACAGCCGGGACACATAGCTACACCTTC
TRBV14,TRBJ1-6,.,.,CASSQRLGSSPLHF,TGTGCCAGCAGCCAACGACTGGGGAGTTCACCCCTCCACTTT
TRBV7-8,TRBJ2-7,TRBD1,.,CASSSRTGSYEQYF,TGTGCCAGCAGCTCCCGGACAGGATCTTACGAGCAGTACTTC
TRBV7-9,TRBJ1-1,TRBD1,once,CASTIRTGPNTEAFF,TGTGCCAGCACTATCCGGACAGGGCCTAACACTGAAGCTTTCTTT
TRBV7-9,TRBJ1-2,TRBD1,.,CASGTGIGSYGYTF,TGTGCCAGCGGGACAGGGATTGGTAGCTATGGCTACACCTTC
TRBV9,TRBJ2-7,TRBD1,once,CASSVGQGTYEQYF,TGTGCCAGCAGCGTCGGACAGGGTACCTACGAGCAGTACTTC
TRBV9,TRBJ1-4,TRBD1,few,CASGSTGGDEKLFF,TGTGCCAGCGGATCGACAGGGGGTGACGAAAAACTGTTTTTT
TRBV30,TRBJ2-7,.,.,CAWGQGTVYEQYF,TGTGCCTGGGGTCAGGGTACGGTTTACGAGCAGTACTTC
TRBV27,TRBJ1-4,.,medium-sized,CASKEGSGGEKLFF,TGTGCCTCCAAGGAGGGGAGCGGAGGGGAAAAACTGTTTTTT
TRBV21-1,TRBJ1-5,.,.,CASSPKDRRTQPQHF,TGTGCCAGCAGCCCAAAGGATAGGAGGACTCAGCCCCAGCATTTT
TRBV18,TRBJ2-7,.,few,CASSPWQGSYEQYF,TGTGCCAGCTCACCATGGCAGGGGAGCTACGAGCAGTACTTC
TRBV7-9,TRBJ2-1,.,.,CASSLRGGTYNEQFF,TGTGCCAGCAGCTTAAGGGGGGGAACCTACAATGAGCAGTTCTTC
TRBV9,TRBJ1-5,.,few,CASSRRGFSNQPQHF,TGTGCCAGCAGCCGTAGGGGATTCAGCAATCAGCCCCAGCATTTT
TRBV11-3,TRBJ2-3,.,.,CASSLDSADTQYF,TGTGCCAGCAGCTTAGATAGCGCAGATACGCAGTATTTT
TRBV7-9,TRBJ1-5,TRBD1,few,CASSLRTGNQPQHF,TGTGCCAGCAGCTTACGGACAGGGAATCAGCCCCAGCATTTT
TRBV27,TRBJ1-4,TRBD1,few,CASSAGQTLEKLFF,TGTGCCAGCAGTGCGGGACAGACATTAGAAAAACTGTTTTTT
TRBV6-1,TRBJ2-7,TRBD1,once,CASSEVDRDRGATQYF,TGTGCCAGCAGTGAAGTGGACCGGGACAGGGGGGCGACACAGTACTTC
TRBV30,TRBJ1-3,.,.,CAWSGDSGNTIYF,TGTGCCTGGTCAGGGGACTCTGGAAACACCATATATTTT
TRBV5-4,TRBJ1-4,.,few,CASSSRVNEKLFF,TGTGCCAGCAGCTCCCGGGTTAATGAAAAACTGTTTTTT
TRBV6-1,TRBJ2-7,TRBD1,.,CASTKQGDSYEQYF,TGTGCCAGCACCAAACAGGGGGACTCCTACGAGCAGTACTTC
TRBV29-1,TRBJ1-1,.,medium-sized,CSVHDKLMNTEAFF,TGCAGCGTCCACGACAAACTCATGAACACTGAAGCTTTCTTT
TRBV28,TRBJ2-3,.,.,CASSLERGLITDTQYF,TGTGCCAGCAGTTTAGAGAGGGGACTGATCACAGATACGCAGTATTTT